Presented here are 13 T cell receptor beta chains from one specimen sequenced in a study of graft-versus-host responses after intestinal transplantation. Assay: immunoSEQ multiplex PCR; the TCRdb copy retains only in-frame clones and omits some. The sample gives approximately 12,000 clones, 76% of which show up once; about a tenth is in the top ten. The starting material, graft tissue, was processed to release intraepithelial and lamina propria lymphocytes. Here the sequenced sample was ileum tissue, taken 23 days after intestinal transplant. The receptor source for this set is a human patient who received an intestinal transplant, so some T cells may come from the graft donor.

This clone appeared once. The J gene is TRBJ1-2, the V gene TRBV19; 7 nucleotides agree with TRBD1. CDR1 is LNHDA, CDR2 SQIVND, per germline (reference sequence). Trimming took 6 bases from V and 4 from J; bases not matched to a gene: 14. The CDR3 has 16 residues. CDR3 bases: TGTGCCAGTAGCGCGGGACAGCCCGCCGGGTTCTATGGCTACACCTTC. This gives the protein CASSAGQPAGFYGYTF.

This chain connects TRBV4-3 to TRBJ2-1; no firm D call. The CDR3 is 16 residues long. Germline CDR1 is LGHNA and CDR2 is YSLEER. Deletions cut 0 bases from V and 0 bases from J, with 9 bases between. Here the CDR3 DNA reads TGCGCCAGCAGCCAAGATTACGAGGCCTCCTACAATGAGCAGTTCTTC. As protein: CASSQDYEASYNEQFF.

The rearrangement uses TRBV6-6 and TRBJ2-2, with D perhaps matching TRBD1 or TRBD2 (5 bases each). The V end lost 6 bases, the J end lost 7 bases, and 18 bases lay between the germline ends. This CDR3 contains 15 residues. The germline V gene encodes CDR1 MNHNY and CDR2 SVGAGI (reference sequence). The CDR3 bases are TGTGCCAGCAGACCCCTAGGTGTGGGGGTCGGGGAGCTGTTTTTT. Encoded protein: CASRPLGVGVGELFF.

The chain combines TRBV4-1 with TRBJ2-1; 9 bases agree with TRBD2. After removal of 3 bases from V and 8 bases from J, the junction contained 11 bases not matched to a gene. Per the germline V gene, CDR1 is MGHRA and CDR2 is YSYEKL. The CDR3 extends over 16 amino acids. The CDR3 loop is CASSQQPSGKVDEQFF. The DNA for the CDR3 is TGCGCCAGCAGCCAGCAGCCTAGCGGGAAAGTCGATGAGCAGTTCTTC.

This chain uses TRBV9 with TRBJ2-1, with 7 bases fitting TRBD2. The CDR3 totals 13 residues. Looked up from germline, CDR1 is SGDLS and CDR2 is YYNGEE. Trimming cost V 4 bases and J 8 bases; bases outside gene matches: 6. The CDR3 protein is CASSKTSNYEQFF. The CDR3 DNA reads TGTGCCAGCAGCAAGACTAGCAACTATGAGCAGTTCTTC.

This rearrangement joins TRBV6-1 to TRBJ1-3, with TRBD1 matching 8 bases. Germline lookup yields CDR1 MNHNS and CDR2 SASEGT. The CDR3 is made up of 14 amino acids. The junction had 7 bases not matched to a gene; V was cut back by 11 bases and J by 1 base. CDR3 nucleotide sequence: TGTGCCGGCGGACAGGGTGGGTCTGGAAACACCATATATTTT. It specifies CAGGQGGSGNTIYF.

The chain employs TRBV28 and TRBJ2-2; TRBD2 agrees at 15 bases. The CDR3 sequence is 21 residues long. Per the germline V gene, CDR1 is MDHEN and CDR2 is SYDVKM. Trimming took 5 bases from V and 4 from J; bases not matched to a gene: 17. CDR3: CASSAIDSPGLAGGFTGELFF. As DNA, the CDR3 is TGTGCCAGCAGTGCGATCGACTCACCGGGACTAGCGGGGGGATTCACCGGGGAGCTGTTTTTT.

The sample holds a few counts of this clone. The chain links TRBV4-1 to TRBJ2-1, with D hard to call. V shed 1 base and J shed 3 bases, with 7 bases lying between them. Germline CDR1 reads MGHRA; CDR2 reads YSYEKL. The CDR3 has 14 amino acids. The CDR3 is CASSQVPSYNEQFF. The CDR3 region has the DNA TGCGCCAGCAGCCAAGTCCCTAGCTACAATGAGCAGTTCTTC.

The chain combines TRBV15 with TRBJ2-7; 8 bases agree with TRBD1. V lost 5 bases to trimming and J lost 5 bases; unmatched junction nucleotides: 8. Germline V gene sequence: CDR1 LNHNV, CDR2 YYDKDF (reference sequence). The CDR3 has 14 amino acids. Written as DNA, the CDR3 is TGTGCCACCAGCGGGGACAGGAGGGGTCACGAGCAGTACTTC. Its translation is CATSGDRRGHEQYF.

V usage is TRBV6-5 and J usage is TRBJ1-3; no clear D. CDR3 size: 15 residues. The V end was cut by 6 bases, the J end by 0 bases, with 12 bases between. Germline V CDR1 and CDR2: MNHEY, SVGAGI. The CDR3 nucleotides read TGTGCCAGCAGCCAAAGGACCCTCTCTGGAAACACCATATATTTT. Amino acid sequence: CASSQRTLSGNTIYF.

This chain connects TRBV2 to TRBJ2-1; weak D call: TRBD1 (8 bases). The CDR3 has 14 residues. The germline V and J ends were trimmed by 4 bases and 6 bases, with 13 bases remaining between them. Germline CDR1 is SNHLY and CDR2 is FYNNEI. This chain's CDR3 is CASSGQGRGNEQFF. The CDR3 coding sequence is TGTGCCAGCAGTGGACAGGGGAGGGGCAATGAGCAGTTCTTC.

The chain uses TRBV4-1 and TRBJ2-1; D is possibly TRBD2 (5 bases). Germline-derived CDR1 and CDR2 are MGHRA and YSYEKL. The V end lost 9 bases, the J end lost 3 bases, and 27 bases lay between the germline ends. The length of the CDR3 is 18 residues. CDR3 DNA sequence: TGCGCCAGTCTCAATATAGGTCGCGGGTCGCGGAACTACAATGAGCAGTTCTTC. Its protein product is CASLNIGRGSRNYNEQFF.

In this sample, this clone turned up a few times. The V gene is TRBV19, the J gene TRBJ2-7, with 8 bases that match TRBD1. The CDR3 sequence is 13 residues long. J lost 3 bases, V lost 4 bases, and 2 bases had no gene match. The germline V gene has CDR1 LNHDA and CDR2 SQIVND (reference sequence). CDR3 residues: CASSKGTGYEQYF. In DNA form, the CDR3 reads TGTGCCAGTAGTAAAGGGACAGGCTACGAGCAGTACTTC.